The 6 T cell receptor beta chains presented below share a single source sample, sequenced in a study of regulatory T cells in long-lasting Graves disease. Time point described: persistent/refractory GD, antithyroid drugs over 5 years with positive TRAb. PBMC-derived RNA was used for the TCR library. iRepertoire HTBI primers and Arm-PCR of CDR3 regions built TCR beta libraries. MiXCR, applied by TCRdb to the multiplex PCR reads, yields one record per CDR3 protein. This sample has some 440,000 distinct CDR3 sequences, with less than 25% found just once. Sample: peripheral blood mononuclear cells (PBMCs), taken when the disease was refractory, from a patient treated with antithyroid drugs. The receptors were gathered from a female donor with Graves disease.

This clonotype was recorded many times. The genes are TRBV27 and TRBJ2-7; D is ambiguous. V was pared by 3 bases and J by 6 bases, with 9 bases between. Germline loops: CDR1 MNHEY, CDR2 SMNVEV (reference sequence). The CDR3 contains 12 residues. CDR3 DNA sequence: TGTGCCAGCAGTTTCATCTCGAGCGAGCAGTACTTC. Translation gives CASSFISSEQYF.

The CDR3 sequence: CASTTLATNEKLFF. Here the CDR3 DNA reads TGTGCCAGTACTACCCTTGCGACTAATGAAAAACTGTTTTTT. The chain employs TRBV6-1 and TRBJ1-4; D remains unclear. The ends were cut back, 9 bases at V and 2 bases at J, with 13 bases in the middle. The germline V gene has CDR1 MNHNS and CDR2 SASEGT. The CDR3 totals 14 residues.

The chain links TRBV6-1 to TRBJ2-2; D possibly matches TRBD1 or TRBD2 (5 bases each). The CDR3 has 11 residues. The V gene's germline CDR1 is MNHNS and CDR2 SASEGT. Deletions cut 8 bases from V and 7 bases from J, with 8 bases between. The CDR3 DNA follows: TGTGCCAGCGGGACGTTCGGGGAGCTGTTTTTT. Its translation: CASGTFGELFF.

The chain joins TRBV5-4 to TRBJ1-2; 9 nucleotides line up with TRBD1. The germline gives CDR1 SGHNT, CDR2 YYREEE (reference sequence). The V and J ends lost 4 bases and 8 bases, in that order; junction bases with no gene match: 9. This CDR3 region has 14 residues. CDR3 sequence (DNA): TGTGCCAGCAGCAGTACGGGACAGGGAAAGGGCTACACCTTC. Protein: CASSSTGQGKGYTF.

The chain uses TRBV3-1 and TRBJ2-1, with D unresolved. The CDR3 covers 15 residues. V gave up 0 bases and J gave up 8 bases, with 14 bases separating them. The germline CDR1 and CDR2 sequences are LGHDT and YNNKEL (reference sequence). The CDR3 protein is CASSQDKTSVYEQFF. Written as DNA, the CDR3 is TGTGCCAGCAGCCAAGATAAAACCTCAGTGTATGAGCAGTTCTTC.

This clonotype has more than one count but fewer than ten. The genes are TRBV19 and TRBJ2-3, with D tentatively TRBD1 or TRBD2 (5 bases each). V was cut by 1 base and J by 4 bases, with 9 bases left in between. The length of the CDR3 is 14 residues. Germline assignment: CDR1 LNHDA and CDR2 SQIVND (reference sequence). CDR3 loop: CASSIGGVPDTQYF. CDR3 coding DNA: TGTGCCAGTAGTATAGGAGGGGTGCCAGATACGCAGTATTTT.